This T cell receptor beta chain was profiled in a study of blood T cell repertoires in COVID-19. Looked up from germline, CDR1 is MNHEY and CDR2 is SMNVEV (reference sequence). The V gene lost 8 bases and the J gene lost 3 bases, with 17 bases spanning the gap. The CDR3 totals 15 residues. Here immunoSEQ multiplex PCR was the method, and the copy in TCRdb shows in-frame clones only, minus some. The sample comprises fewer than 150,000 clones, about 90% of which are singletons, and 8% to 11% rests with the top ten. The chain links TRBV27 to TRBJ2-4, with a weak D call TRBD1 (5 bases). The sequenced material came from peripheral blood. The clonotype was recovered from a man in his fifties or sixties with active or convalescent COVID-19. CDR3 amino acids: CASSQTGTGKNIQYF. The CDR3 region has the DNA TGTGCCAGCTCACAAACAGGAACAGGCAAAAACATTCAGTACTTC.